This T cell receptor (beta chain) originates from a study of follicular helper T cells after annual influenza vaccination (dated 2017 in TCRdb). About the investigation overall: After each seasonal influenza vaccination, blood was collected on days 0, 7 and 28. To study recall of cTfh clones, some subjects were followed through successive annual vaccinations in the 2013-2014, 2014-2015 and 2015-2016 seasons. Six subjects had multi-year samples: four covered two vaccination seasons and two covered three seasons. The 2015 samples were processed right after collection, while the 2013-2014 samples were cryopreserved. One week after vaccination, a second recruited cohort of 11 to 12 subjects (Table S1) displayed a similar ICOS+CD38+ cTfh response.

Note on this clone: What this receptor recognizes is not known. Per-base qualities were not stored, and no clone one base away is much larger.

Library preparation was by the immunoSEQ multiplex PCR assay. Adaptive Biotechnologies carried out TCRB amplification, library preparation, sequencing and preliminary bioinformatics at Survey level resolution. The authors' pipeline ran thus. Clonality was computed in R as 1 minus normalized Shannon entropy; the Gini index was calculated with the R package ineq. Overlap score was defined as the summed counts of shared sequences divided by the total counts of all sequences in both compared samples. Shared-clonotype significance used Fisher's exact test assuming a theoretical repertoire of 10^7 TCRB sequences. Held by TCRdb, this immuneACCESS table contains in-frame sequences only and omits some clones. Under half of the omission traces to an unresolved V gene where checked; the cause of the rest is unknown. The D gene and trimming were derived from the DNA, and the V and J assignments and clone size from that table. This sample holds about 6,800 clones; around 80% were observed only once. The ten largest make up roughly 1.5% of the sample.

The research as a whole found: Undersampling of the much larger non-cTfh compartments could not be excluded when assessing influenza clone enrichment. ICOS+CD38+ cTfh clonality correlated with the frequency of that population, and its change correlated with the change in circulating plasmablast frequency. Successive annual vaccinations recalled a recurring oligoclonal ICOS+CD38+ cTfh response that included tetramer and AIM influenza-specific clonotypes. Day 7 ICOS+CD38+ clones were most often found later in ICOS-CD38- cTfh, suggesting that subset may serve as a memory reservoir. Only roughly 9.5-22% of analyzed cells yielded productive TCRB sequences, so sampling of rare clonotypes was not possible.

The CDR3 covers 13 residues, taking in both the cysteine and the phenylalanine. The CDR3 DNA has 39 bases and is translated from base 1. For CDR1 and CDR2, the germline V gene lists SGDLS and YYNGEE. Trimmed from V: 2 bases; trimmed from J: 9 bases; junction bases lacking a gene match: 0. The time point label corresponds to: 2015-2016 season, 7 days after influenza vaccination. Adults were given seasonal inactivated influenza vaccine (Fluvarix), and sorted blood CD4 subsets were followed by TCRB sequencing before and after vaccination. To be eligible, subjects had to live in the community and must not have received influenza vaccine in the previous 6 months. Subjects were excluded for influenza vaccine contraindications, substance abuse, HIV/AIDS, active malignancy, immunomodulatory medication, or active illness such as respiratory infection. Between roughly 35 and 100 mL of blood was sampled per time point. Ficoll-Paque PLUS or SepMate separation was used to isolate PBMC. CXCR5- memory CD4 T cells were sorted as a comparison non-Tfh subset. Cell subsets were sorted from PBMC on a BD FACS Aria before DNA extraction.

Recombination connected TRBV9 to TRBJ2-1; 12 bases in the junction line up with TRBD2. Sequences were derived from CXCR5- memory CD4+ T cells sorted from blood, sampled 7 days after influenza vaccination. The sample's cell subset or site, from its label and the paper: CXCR5- memory CD4 T cells. The clonotype originates from an adult who received the influenza vaccine. The CDR3 region reads CASSVGLAGEQFF. The nucleotide sequence reads as follows: TGTGCCAGCAGCGTGGGACTAGCGGGTGAGCAGTTCTTC.